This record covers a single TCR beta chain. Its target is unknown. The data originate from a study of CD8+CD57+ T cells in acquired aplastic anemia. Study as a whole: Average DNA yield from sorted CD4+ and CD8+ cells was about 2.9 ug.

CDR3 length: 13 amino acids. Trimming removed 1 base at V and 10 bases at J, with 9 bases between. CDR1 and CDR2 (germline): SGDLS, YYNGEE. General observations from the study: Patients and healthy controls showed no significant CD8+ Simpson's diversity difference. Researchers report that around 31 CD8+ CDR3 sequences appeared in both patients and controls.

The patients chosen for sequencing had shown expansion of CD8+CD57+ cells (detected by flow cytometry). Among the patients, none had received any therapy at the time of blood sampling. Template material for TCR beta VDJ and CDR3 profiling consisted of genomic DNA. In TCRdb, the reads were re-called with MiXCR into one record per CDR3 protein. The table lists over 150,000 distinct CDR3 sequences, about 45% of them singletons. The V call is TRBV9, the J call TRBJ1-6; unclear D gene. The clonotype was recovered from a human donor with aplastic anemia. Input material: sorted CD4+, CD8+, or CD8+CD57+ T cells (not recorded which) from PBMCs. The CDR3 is CASSVIEESPLHF. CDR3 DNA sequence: TGTGCCAGCAGCGTAATCGAGGAATCACCCCTCCACTTT. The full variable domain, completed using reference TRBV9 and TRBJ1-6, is DSGVTQTPKHLITATGQRVTLRCSPRSGDLSVYWYQQSLDQGLQFLIQYYNGEERAKGNILERFSAQQFPDLHSELNLSSLELGDSALYFCASSVIEESPLHFGNGTRLTVT.